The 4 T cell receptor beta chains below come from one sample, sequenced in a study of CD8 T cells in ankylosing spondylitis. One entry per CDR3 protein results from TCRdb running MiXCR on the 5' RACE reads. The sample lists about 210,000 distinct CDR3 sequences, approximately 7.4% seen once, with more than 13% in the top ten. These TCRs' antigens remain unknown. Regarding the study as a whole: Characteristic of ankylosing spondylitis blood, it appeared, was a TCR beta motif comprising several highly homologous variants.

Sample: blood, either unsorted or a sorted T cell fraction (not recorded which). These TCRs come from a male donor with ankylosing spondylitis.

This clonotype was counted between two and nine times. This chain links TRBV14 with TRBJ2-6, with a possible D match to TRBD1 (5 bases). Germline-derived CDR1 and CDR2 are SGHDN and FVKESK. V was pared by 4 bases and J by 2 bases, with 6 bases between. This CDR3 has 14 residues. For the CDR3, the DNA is TGTGCCAGCAGCCCCAGGGCTGGGGCCAACGTCCTGACTTTC. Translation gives CASSPRAGANVLTF.

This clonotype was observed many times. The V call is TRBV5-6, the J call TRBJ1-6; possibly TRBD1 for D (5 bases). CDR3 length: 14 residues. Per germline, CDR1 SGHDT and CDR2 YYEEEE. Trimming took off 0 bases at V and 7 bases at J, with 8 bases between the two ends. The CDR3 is CASSLGQLNSPLHF. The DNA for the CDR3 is TGTGCCAGCAGCTTGGGACAGTTGAATTCACCCCTCCACTTT.

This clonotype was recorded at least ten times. The CDR3 bases are TGCAGCGTTGACCCCCTCCTACTCTCCTACAATGAGCAGTTCTTC. It encodes CSVDPLLLSYNEQFF. This chain uses TRBV29-1 with TRBJ2-1; no definite D call. The CDR3 loop spans 15 amino acids. CDR1 is SQVTM and CDR2 is ANQGSEA in the germline V gene. Trimming took 3 bases from V and 0 from J, leaving 12 bases between them.

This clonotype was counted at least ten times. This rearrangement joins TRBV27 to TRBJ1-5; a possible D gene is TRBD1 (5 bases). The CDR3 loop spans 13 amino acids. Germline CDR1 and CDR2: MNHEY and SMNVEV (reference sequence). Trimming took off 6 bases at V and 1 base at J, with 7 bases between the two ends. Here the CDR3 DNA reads TGTGCCAGCAGGGGGGGAAGCAATCAGCCCCAGCATTTT. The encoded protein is CASRGGSNQPQHF.